A single sample is the source of the 29 T cell receptor beta chains below, sequenced in a study of blood T cell repertoires in COVID-19. The protocol was immunoSEQ multiplex PCR, while the TCRdb copy is restricted to in-frame clones and leaves out a portion. The sample yields under 60,000 clones, approximately 89% seen once. Sample: peripheral blood. These receptors came from a woman older than 75 with acute or convalescent COVID-19.

The chain joins TRBV5-4 to TRBJ2-3; 9 nucleotides align to TRBD1. V lost 0 bases and J lost 6; bases outside the gene matches: 11. The germline CDR1 and CDR2 sequences are SGHNT and YYREEE (reference sequence). The CDR3 loop spans 17 amino acids. CDR3 nucleotides: TGTGCCAGCAGCTTGGGGGCCCCGGGACAGGGTCCTGATACGCAGTATTTT. It translates to CASSLGAPGQGPDTQYF.

This clone appeared once. The CDR3 region is CASSSEPTMNTEAFF. CDR3 DNA: TGCGCCAGCAGCTCGGAACCGACAATGAACACTGAAGCTTTCTTT. This chain links TRBV5-1 with TRBJ1-1, with unresolved D. With 3 bases removed from V and 0 bases from J, the gap between germline ends came to 12 bases. The CDR3 sequence is 15 residues long. Germline V gives CDR1 SGHRS, CDR2 YFSETQ.

Only one count was recorded for this clone. The rearrangement joins TRBV6-1 to TRBJ2-6; 7 nucleotides match TRBD1. The germline V gene has CDR1 MNHNS and CDR2 SASEGT. After removal of 4 bases from V and 0 bases from J, the junction contained 9 bases not matched to a gene. This CDR3 has 18 residues. The DNA of the CDR3 is TGTGCCAGCAGTGCCTCCGGGACAGTCTTCTCTGGGGCCAACGTCCTGACTTTC. This codes for CASSASGTVFSGANVLTF.

The rearrangement links TRBV19 to TRBJ1-5; tentatively, D is TRBD1 (5 bases). Between the trimmed V and J ends, which lost 6 bases and 3 bases, there was a span of 15 bases. This CDR3 is 15 amino acids long. Per germline, CDR1 LNHDA and CDR2 SQIVND (reference sequence). The CDR3 region is CASSSTWTPNQPQHF. DNA of the CDR3: TGTGCCAGTAGCTCTACTTGGACACCCAATCAGCCCCAGCATTTT.

A single count supports this clone. The rearrangement uses TRBV28 and TRBJ2-6; the match to TRBD1 covers 9 bases. V gave up 10 bases and J gave up 4 bases; unmatched junction bases: 11. Germline CDR1 reads MDHEN; CDR2 reads SYDVKM. This CDR3 is built from 16 residues. CDR3 region: CATTSGQGVGANVLTF. DNA for the CDR3: TGTGCCACGACTTCGGGACAGGGAGTGGGGGCCAACGTCCTGACTTTC. Full variable domain (outside the CDR3, taken from reference TRBV28 and TRBJ2-6): DVKVTQSSRYLVKRTGEKVFLECVQDMDHENMFWYRQDPGLGLRLIYFSYDVKMKEKGDIPEGYSVSREKKERFSLILESASTNQTSMYLCATTSGQGVGANVLTFGAGSRLTVL.

The chain employs TRBV10-3 and TRBJ1-5; possible D gene TRBD1, 5 bases. CDR1 is ENHRY and CDR2 is SYGVKD in the germline V gene. The CDR3 is 15 residues long. The V and J ends lost 10 bases and 0 bases respectively, with 16 bases between them. For the CDR3, the DNA is TGTGCCACCAATCAGGGCCAAGATAGCAATCAGCCCCAGCATTTT. Translation: CATNQGQDSNQPQHF.

The sample holds one count of this clone. Here the CDR3 DNA reads TGCGCCAGCAGCCCGATGTTCGGCACTGAAGCTTTCTTT. Translating gives CASSPMFGTEAFF. The rearrangement links TRBV10-2 to TRBJ1-1; no reliable D call. CDR3 length equals 13 residues. The V and J ends lost 6 bases and 4 bases respectively, with 12 bases between them. CDR1 is WSHSY and CDR2 is SAAADI in the germline V gene.

The chain has TRBV5-8 and TRBJ1-5; maybe TRBD1 (6 bases). The germline V gene has CDR1 SGHTS and CDR2 YDEGEE. The CDR3 contains 16 residues. Trimming left V 0 bases short and J 3 bases short, with 13 bases between. The CDR3 DNA is TGTGCCAGCAGCTTGGGAGCAGGGGTGGACAATCAGCCCCAGCATTTT. Translating it yields CASSLGAGVDNQPQHF.

V and J are TRBV27 and TRBJ2-5, with D unresolved. CDR3 size: 13 residues. Trimming took 4 bases from V and 5 from J, leaving 11 bases between them. The germline V gene has CDR1 MNHEY and CDR2 SMNVEV (reference sequence). This chain's CDR3 is CASSWSRRETQYF. DNA for the CDR3: TGTGCCAGCAGTTGGAGTCGGCGGGAGACCCAGTACTTC.

The chain has TRBV6-5 and TRBJ2-7; TRBD1 might be the D (6 bases). Trimming removed 8 bases from V and 2 bases from J, with 10 bases in between. Germline V CDR1 and CDR2: MNHEY, SVGAGI. This CDR3 contains 12 residues. This chain's CDR3 is CASGKGAYEQYV. DNA for the CDR3: TGTGCCAGCGGAAAGGGGGCCTACGAGCAGTACGTC.

As concerns this clone: At one end the junction does not follow the germline gene, possibly because of a read error. Additional DNA sequences in this sample encode the identical CDR3. The chain couples TRBV28 to TRBJ1-2; D gene ambiguous. The CDR3 spans 11 residues. Germline CDR1 and CDR2: MDHEN and SYDVKM. CDR3 residues: CASSSSYGYTF. CDR3 sequence (DNA): TGTGCCAGTAGTTCGTCTTATGGCTACACCTTC.

This clone occurred once. This chain connects TRBV20-1 to TRBJ2-5; 7 nucleotides align to TRBD1. Germline V gene sequence: CDR1 DFQATT, CDR2 SNEGSKA (reference sequence). This CDR3 comprises 14 residues. V shed 3 bases, J shed 2 bases, and the junction held 6 bases outside the gene matches. CDR3 residues: CSASEGRGQETQYF. CDR3 coding DNA: TGCAGTGCTAGTGAGGGCAGGGGGCAAGAGACCCAGTACTTC.

The chain links TRBV2 to TRBJ2-5; D may be TRBD2 (5 bases). CDR1 is SNHLY, CDR2 FYNNEI, per germline. V was clipped by 7 bases and J by 2 bases, with 11 bases between them. This CDR3 region has 13 residues. CDR3 sequence: CASTRAEQETQYF. Written as DNA, the CDR3 is TGTGCCAGCACGCGAGCGGAACAAGAGACCCAGTACTTC.

The genes are TRBV19 and TRBJ2-1; 7 bases fit TRBD2. Germline V gene data show CDR1 as LNHDA and CDR2 as SQIVND (reference sequence). J lost 5 bases, V lost 3 bases, and 7 bases had no gene match. The CDR3 totals 15 residues. The chain's CDR3 is CASSIREAGNNEQFF. The CDR3, as DNA: TGTGCCAGTAGTATTCGTGAAGCGGGGAACAATGAGCAGTTCTTC.

This clone was seen a few times. The chain uses TRBV5-1 and TRBJ2-5, with D unresolved. This CDR3 is built from 14 residues. CDR1 is SGHRS, CDR2 YFSETQ, per germline. V was pared by 0 bases and J by 0 bases, with 6 bases between. The CDR3 spells CASSLVGNQETQYF. CDR3 coding DNA: TGCGCCAGCAGCTTGGTTGGCAACCAAGAGACCCAGTACTTC.

The chain carries TRBV4-1 and TRBJ1-2; the D gene is possibly TRBD1 (6 bases). The V gene's germline CDR1 is MGHRA and CDR2 YSYEKL. CDR3 size: 15 residues. V gave up 4 bases and J gave up 5 bases, with 17 bases separating them. The CDR3 sequence is CASSRGGQGQYGYTF. Written as DNA, the CDR3 is TGCGCCAGCAGCCGAGGGGGTCAGGGTCAATATGGCTACACCTTC.

This clone came up a few times. V usage is TRBV5-1 and J usage is TRBJ1-6, with 10 bases identical to TRBD1. This CDR3 contains 14 residues. Losses at the gene ends were 4 bases for V and 8 bases for J; bases not matched to a gene: 3. Germline CDR1 reads SGHRS; CDR2 reads YFSETQ. CDR3 DNA sequence: TGCGCCAGCAGCCACGGGACAGGGGATTCACCCCTCCACTTT. Protein sequence: CASSHGTGDSPLHF.

The chain joins TRBV5-1 to TRBJ1-4; unclear D gene. V lost 3 bases and J 0 bases, leaving 9 bases between the germline ends. Germline CDR1 is SGHRS and CDR2 is YFSETQ. This CDR3 has 15 residues. Here the CDR3 DNA reads TGCGCCAGCAGCTCGGGAGATGCAACTAATGAAAAACTGTTTTTT. This translates into CASSSGDATNEKLFF.

V and J are TRBV18 and TRBJ1-1, with D unclear. From germline, CDR1 is KGHSH and CDR2 LQKENI. V was trimmed by 3 bases and J by 5 bases, leaving 16 bases between them. CDR3 length equals 15 residues. DNA for the CDR3: TGTGCCAGCTCACCTATCCCAGGTGGCCATACTGAAGCTTTCTTT. This encodes CASSPIPGGHTEAFF.

The chain carries TRBV10-2 and TRBJ2-7; tentatively, D is TRBD1 (6 bases). CDR3 length: 13 amino acids. V was shortened by 6 bases and J by 4 bases, with 13 bases between the two germline ends. Germline values: CDR1 WSHSY, CDR2 SAAADI. The CDR3 reads CASRSGTTYEQYV. CDR3 coding DNA: TGCGCCAGCAGGTCCGGGACAACTTACGAGCAGTACGTC.

The chain is built from TRBV5-1 and TRBJ2-1, with a weak D call TRBD2 (5 bases). The V and J ends lost 2 bases and 0 bases respectively, with 9 bases between them. CDR1 is SGHRS, CDR2 YFSETQ, per germline. This CDR3 region has 15 residues. CDR3 sequence: CASSFQRSSYNEQFF. Here the CDR3 DNA reads TGCGCCAGCAGCTTTCAGCGGAGCTCCTACAATGAGCAGTTCTTC.

This clone has a single count. The junction and the germline gene differ at one end; a read error may be behind it. V gene TRBV6-1 combines with J gene TRBJ1-1, with D tentatively TRBD1 (5 bases). The CDR3 length is 15 residues. Germline loops: CDR1 MNHNS, CDR2 SASEGT. CDR3 DNA sequence: TGTGCCAGCAGCGAAGCGGGACTGACGAATGTTGAAGCTTTCTTT. This encodes CASSEAGLTNVEAFF.

The rearrangement links TRBV9 to TRBJ2-2; 9 bases agree with TRBD1. This CDR3 spans 16 amino acids. CDR1 and CDR2 from the germline V gene are SGDLS and YYNGEE. V shed 3 bases and J 5 bases; nucleotides not matched to a gene: 8. The CDR3: CASSAGTGWETGELFF. The DNA for the CDR3 is TGTGCCAGCAGCGCGGGGACAGGGTGGGAGACCGGGGAGCTGTTTTTT.

The rearrangement links TRBV12-3 or TRBV12-4 to TRBJ1-1; D remains ambiguous. This CDR3 is 12 amino acids long. The V gene lost 3 bases and the J gene lost 11 bases, with 13 bases spanning the gap. The CDR3 is CASSFSSVYAFF. CDR3 sequence (DNA): TGTGCCAGCAGTTTTAGTTCGGTTTATGCTTTCTTT.

The rearrangement uses TRBV3-1 (or the pseudogene TRBV3-2) and TRBJ1-2, with D maybe TRBD1 (6 bases). The CDR3 covers 15 residues. V shed 0 bases and J shed 5 bases, with 13 bases lying between them. Germline V lookup: CDR1 LGHDT, CDR2 YNNKEL (reference sequence). The CDR3 loop reads CASSQDFTGSYGYTF. The DNA for the CDR3 is TGTGCCAGCAGCCAAGATTTTACAGGGTCTTATGGCTACACCTTC.

The J gene is TRBJ2-5, the V gene TRBV4-1; 14 nucleotides agree with TRBD2. The CDR3 loop spans 18 amino acids. J was trimmed by 1 base and V by 3 bases; bases with no gene match: 7. Germline loops: CDR1 MGHRA, CDR2 YSYEKL. As DNA, the CDR3 is TGCGCCAGCAGCCAGCCCTCGGGACTAGCGGGGGTCCAAGAGACCCAGTACTTC. As protein: CASSQPSGLAGVQETQYF.

Turning to this clone: Mismatch with germline at one junction end may stem from a read error. CDR3 sequence (DNA): TGTGCCAGCAGCCTCCAGGACAGCTGGAATTTT. This encodes CASSLQDSWNF. The rearrangement joins TRBV7-9 to TRBJ2-3; perhaps TRBD1 as D (6 bases). This CDR3 contains 11 residues. Germline CDR1 is SEHNR and CDR2 is FQNEAQ (reference sequence).

This clone has just one count. This rearrangement joins TRBV7-9 to TRBJ2-5; TRBD2 agrees at 9 bases. Germline lookup yields CDR1 SEHNR and CDR2 FQNEAQ (reference sequence). Trimming took 5 bases from V and 1 from J; bases not matched to a gene: 8. This CDR3 region has 16 residues. CDR3 bases: TGTGCCAGCAGCCGAGGGGGTAGCGGGAGCCAAGAGACCCAGTACTTC. It translates to CASSRGGSGSQETQYF.

This clone was detected only once. The V and J genes are TRBV3-1 (or the pseudogene TRBV3-2) and TRBJ2-7; 7 positions match TRBD2. Germline V gene data show CDR1 as LGHDT and CDR2 as YNNKEL (reference sequence). The junction had 14 bases not matched to a gene; V was cut back by 2 bases and J by 4 bases. The length of the CDR3 is 17 residues. The CDR3 spells CASSQQGYGTGRYEQYF. CDR3 in DNA: TGTGCCAGCAGCCAACAAGGGTACGGGACCGGGAGGTACGAGCAGTACTTC.